This TCR beta chain was captured by sequencing in a study of T cell responses to AZD1222 COVID-19 vaccine. As regards this clone: As yet, its antigen is unknown.

V was pared by 6 bases and J by 7 bases, with 6 bases of the junction left unmatched. The CDR3 is 12 amino acids. Regarding the study as a whole: Receipt of two AZD1222 doses was followed by a rise in Spike-specific TCR breadth and depth.

Clones were sequenced by immunoSEQ multiplex PCR, and TCRdb holds only the in-frame ones, with some missing. This table has under 150,000 clones, more than 65% appearing once. Sequenced material: peripheral blood, taken 28 days after the second AZD1222 dose. The chain combines TRBV12-3 or TRBV12-4 with TRBJ2-7; TRBD2 aligns across 7 bases. The TCR sequence derives from an adult who received the AZD1222 COVID-19 vaccine. This CDR3 is CASSWGEGEQYF. The CDR3 nucleotides are TGTGCCAGCAGCTGGGGGGAGGGGGAGCAGTACTTC.